This T cell receptor beta chain originates from a study of molecular identifiers for immune sequencing clone quantification. Study-wide points: Clones with over 20 RNA copies captured over 99% of effector molecules but under 1% of naive ones.

The naive CD8 libraries originated from between 20,000 and 1,000,000 sorted cells and drew on 10%, 30% or 50% RNA. Naive CD8 T cells were sorted, and the gate applied was CD8+CD4-CCR7+CD45RA+. Preparation methods for the bulk TCR libraries were those previously described, with listed TCR primers. TCRdb passed the PCR reads through MiXCR, listing each CDR3 protein once. The sample lists 490,000 or so distinct CDR3 sequences, about a fifth occurring once. In its sample, this clonotype was seen many times. Antigen unknown. Sequencing used naive CD8+ T cells from blood, with Jurkat cell RNA spiked in. Indicated subset: FACS-sorted CD8+CD4-CCR7+CD45RA+ naive T cells. The TCR sequence derives from a human donor in good health. Some libraries in this study had Jurkat cell RNA spiked in.

The CDR3 DNA reads TGTGCCAGCAGCCTACAGGGGCTTGGCTACGAGCAGTACTTC. It specifies CASSLQGLGYEQYF. V gene TRBV27 combines with J gene TRBJ2-7; 7 bases are shared with TRBD1. Germline CDR1 MNHEY, CDR2 SMNVEV (reference sequence). The V gene end was trimmed by 6 bases and the J gene end by 3 bases; junction bases not matched to a gene: 8. There are 14 residues in the CDR3.